What follows describes a single T cell receptor (beta chain). Which antigen it targets is not known. One base away there is no much larger clone; base qualities are not given. The sample comes from a study of blood T cells in healthy people across ages (dated by TCRdb to 2014 to 2015). Turning to the overall study: Template switching captured roughly one uniquely barcoded TCR beta cDNA molecule per two T cells in model experiments. To track age-related changes in TCR beta repertoire diversity, the study relied on deep sequencing normalized with unique cDNA molecular identifiers. The donors were divided into four age groups: young (average approximately 16 years), middle-aged (about 39), aged (approximately 62) and long-lived (82). Donors of different ages were randomly distributed across sequencing lanes to avoid experimental bias. Two additional independent replicas of 1 million unique cDNA reads from the same blood draw were analyzed for two donors (one aged 18 to 30 and one aged 80 or older). Findings and caveats that apply to the study as a whole: Observed TCR beta diversity per million T cells fell roughly linearly with age, and a significant reduction was already apparent by age around 44. Bulk unsorted PBMC profiling prevented conclusive comparison of naive and antigen-experienced compartments. Compared with the aged group, the long-lived group had more naive CD4+ T cells, fewer expanded clones and increased TCR diversity, suggesting age selection. Because donor CMV infection status was unknown, age-related changes in expanded clonotypes were potentially confounded. Estimates of total diversity based on one million sequenced T cells were considered lower bounds and underestimates. There was a strong correlation between observed TCR beta diversity and the percentage of naive T cells measured by flow cytometry.

Receptors were amplified or captured by 5' RACE. Instrument used: Illumina HiSeq 2500. A second PCR of about 7 to 12 cycles was run with a J-beta primer mix and a sample-barcoded 5' primer. Each TCR beta cDNA molecule received a unique molecular identifier from a template-switch 5' adaptor carrying 12 random nucleotides. Each sample yielded at least 3 million CDR3-containing paired-end reads. First-strand cDNA synthesis was performed from all RNA using the Mint cDNA synthesis kit, with priming by a TRBC-specific oligonucleotide. All cDNA was treated with uracil-DNA glycosylase and then went through a first 18-cycle PCR with the universal primers M1SS and BC2_uni_R. Regarding the original processing steps: For normalization, 1 million high-quality reads, each with a distinct molecular identifier, were randomly selected from each sample. Instead of being binned into consensus sequences, reads with shared molecular identifiers were discarded. MiTCR, run with a Q25 quality threshold and the strictest error-elimination algorithm, handled CDR3 identification, clonotype clustering and error correction. A nonparametric unseen species model with Euler transformation was used to estimate a lower bound on total TCR beta diversity. In-frame beta chains were kept once TCRdb had trimmed the public reads at Q25 with fastp and called clones with MiXCR. Here each entry gathers all rows of one CDR3 protein and keeps the most common genes and DNA. The V and J calls and clone size come from TCRdb's table, not from the authors' own analysis. The sample table shows some 790,000 distinct CDR3 sequences, and 29% are seen once. The ten largest clones take up roughly 17% of the sample.

The donors were roughly 40 Caucasian individuals from Russia, aged 6 to 90 years, who were systemically healthy. Ten milliliters of peripheral blood were drawn from each donor into EDTA-treated Vacutainer tubes. Ficoll-Paque density-gradient centrifugation was used to isolate PBMCs, with at least 6 million obtained per sample. Total RNA was extracted from PBMCs with Trizol reagent, with at least 6 micrograms obtained per sample. For every donor, an aliquot of PBMCs went through flow cytometry to measure the percentages of naive CD45RAhigh/CD27high T cells. CDR1 KGHSH and CDR2 LQKENI are derived from the germline V gene. The CDR3 runs 17 residues from the cysteine to the phenylalanine. The DNA shown is the 51-base CDR3, in frame from base 1. Here V drops 5 bases and J drops 10 bases, and the junction holds 20 bases not matched to any gene.

The sequence links TRBV18 to TRBJ2-1; 7 nucleotides in the junction match TRBD2. This sequence originates from a woman of 80 years or more in good health. The sequencing sample was made of blood. The nucleotides read TGTGCCAGCTCAACGCAATATGCAGGGAGGGCAATCGACGAGCAGTTCTTC. This codes for CASSTQYAGRAIDEQFF.